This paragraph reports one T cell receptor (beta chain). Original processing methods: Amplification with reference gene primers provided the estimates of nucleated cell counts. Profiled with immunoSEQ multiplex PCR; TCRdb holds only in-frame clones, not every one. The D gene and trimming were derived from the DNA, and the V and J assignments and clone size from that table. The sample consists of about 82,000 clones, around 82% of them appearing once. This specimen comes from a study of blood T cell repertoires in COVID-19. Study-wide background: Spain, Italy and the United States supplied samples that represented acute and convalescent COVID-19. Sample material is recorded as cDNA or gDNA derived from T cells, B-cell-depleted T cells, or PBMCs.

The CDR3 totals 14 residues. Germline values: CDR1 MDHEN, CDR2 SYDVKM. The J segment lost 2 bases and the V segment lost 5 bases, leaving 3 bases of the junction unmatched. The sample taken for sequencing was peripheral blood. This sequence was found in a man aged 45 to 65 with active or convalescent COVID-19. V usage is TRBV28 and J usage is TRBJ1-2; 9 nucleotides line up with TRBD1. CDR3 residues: CASSGTGPNYGYTF. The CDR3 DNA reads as TGTGCCAGCAGTGGGACAGGGCCGAACTATGGCTACACCTTC.